One sample yielded the 20 T cell receptor beta chains listed below, sequenced in a study of OX40 agonist ivuxolimab in advanced cancers. Libraries were prepared by immunoSEQ multiplex PCR; TCRdb keeps only in-frame clonotypes and omits some of them. This table holds 55,000 to 75,000 clones, 65% to 85% found once. The sequencing used CD4+ or CD8+ T cells sorted from blood, collected in a trial of the OX40 agonist ivuxolimab. The receptors shown here come from an adult with an advanced solid tumor such as melanoma, head and neck, liver or kidney cancer.

This clone was seen once. The V call is TRBV6-5, the J call TRBJ1-1; tentatively, D is TRBD1 (6 bases). The ends were cut back, 5 bases at V and 2 bases at J, with 12 bases in the middle. The CDR3 length is 14 residues. Germline assignment: CDR1 MNHEY and CDR2 SVGAGI. Here the CDR3 DNA reads TGTGCCAGCAGTCTATCGACAGGTAACACTGAAGCTTTCTTT. Amino acid sequence: CASSLSTGNTEAFF.

The rearrangement joins TRBV5-4 to TRBJ2-5; D is perhaps TRBD2 (6 bases). With the DNA end fitting TRBJ2-7 better, the J assignment may be wrong. This CDR3 is 19 amino acids long. The V gene's germline CDR1 is SGHNT and CDR2 YYREEE (reference sequence). CDR3 region: CASSNQEGWGGISTYEQYF. CDR3 sequence (DNA): TGTGCCAGCAGTAATCAGGAGGGATGGGGTGGAATTTCGACCTACGAGCAGTACTTC.

The chain links TRBV7-2 to TRBJ1-3; no reliable D call. The V and J ends lost 5 bases and 0 bases respectively, with 11 bases between them. The CDR3 contains 15 residues. The germline V gene encodes CDR1 SGHTA and CDR2 FQGNSA. DNA for the CDR3: TGTGCCAGCAGCGGAACACGATACTCTGGAAACACCATATATTTT. Amino acid sequence: CASSGTRYSGNTIYF. Together with reference TRBV7-2 and TRBJ1-3, the CDR3 gives the full variable domain: GAGVSQSPSNKVTEKGKDVELRCDPISGHTALYWYRQSLGQGLEFLIYFQGNSAPDKSGLPSDRFSAERTGGSVSTLTIQRTQQEDSAVYLCASSGTRYSGNTIYFGEGSWLTVV.

This chain links TRBV7-2 with TRBJ2-5, with D possibly TRBD1 on 5 matching bases. Germline assignment: CDR1 SGHTA and CDR2 FQGNSA. Trimming stripped 1 base from V and 7 bases from J, with 19 bases between. The CDR3 is made up of 16 amino acids. The CDR3 here is CASSLGEQVSIGTQYF. CDR3 DNA: TGTGCCAGCAGCTTAGGTGAACAGGTCTCTATTGGGACCCAGTACTTC. Full variable domain (rest looked up from reference TRBV7-2 and TRBJ2-5): GAGVSQSPSNKVTEKGKDVELRCDPISGHTALYWYRQSLGQGLEFLIYFQGNSAPDKSGLPSDRFSAERTGGSVSTLTIQRTQQEDSAVYLCASSLGEQVSIGTQYFGPGTRLLVL.

About this clone itself: Within the sample, other DNA sequences also encode this same CDR3. The genes are TRBV4-1 and TRBJ2-5; D gene unclear. Germline CDR1 MGHRA, CDR2 YSYEKL. The V end was cut by 0 bases, the J end by 2 bases, with 10 bases between. This CDR3 spans 15 amino acids. CDR3 amino acids: CASSQDPEDQETQYF. In nucleotides, the CDR3 is TGCGCCAGCAGCCAAGATCCTGAGGATCAAGAGACCCAGTACTTC.

V gene TRBV2 combines with J gene TRBJ1-2; no reliable D call. The CDR3 totals 9 residues. V lost 6 bases and J 8 bases, leaving 4 bases between the germline ends. Germline V gene sequence: CDR1 SNHLY, CDR2 FYNNEI. CDR3: CASRGGYTF. CDR3 bases: TGTGCCAGCAGGGGGGGCTACACCTTC.

The chain couples TRBV29-1 to TRBJ2-5; the D gene is possibly TRBD2 (5 bases). The CDR3 totals 12 residues. Trimming shortened V by 2 bases and J by 5 bases, and 9 bases separated the two germline ends. CDR1 is SQVTM and CDR2 is ANQGSEA in the germline V gene. The CDR3: CSVERGRETQYF. In DNA form, the CDR3 reads TGCAGCGTTGAACGGGGAAGGGAGACCCAGTACTTC.

Written as DNA, the CDR3 is TGTGCCAGCAGTTACTCCGACAGGAACACTGAAGCTTTCTTT. Its translation: CASSYSDRNTEAFF. The V call is TRBV6-5, the J call TRBJ1-1; perhaps TRBD1 as D (5 bases). Per germline, CDR1 MNHEY and CDR2 SVGAGI. The ends were cut back, 0 bases at V and 1 base at J, with 6 bases in the middle. This CDR3 is 14 amino acids long.

This clone was seen a single time. The chain uses TRBV2 and TRBJ2-5; D is unresolved. The V gene's germline CDR1 is SNHLY and CDR2 FYNNEI. Deletions cut 7 bases from V and 3 bases from J, with 12 bases between. This CDR3 is 13 amino acids long. The CDR3 DNA reads as TGTGCCAGCATAGGACGAAATAAAGAGACCCAGTACTTC. Protein sequence: CASIGRNKETQYF.

The rearrangement joins TRBV6-1 to TRBJ1-2, with TRBD1 identical over 8 bases. The J segment lost 2 bases and the V segment lost 6 bases, leaving 5 bases of the junction unmatched. This CDR3 spans 14 amino acids. Germline V lookup: CDR1 MNHNS, CDR2 SASEGT. Here the CDR3 reads CASSQGAVNYGYTF. CDR3 nucleotide sequence: TGTGCCAGCAGCCAGGGGGCCGTGAACTATGGCTACACCTTC.

This chain links TRBV19 with TRBJ1-1; tentative D call: TRBD1 (6 bases). V gave up 4 bases and J gave up 8 bases, with 20 bases separating them. CDR3 size: 15 residues. CDR1 LNHDA and CDR2 SQIVND come from the germline V gene (reference sequence). CDR3 region: CASSNTGTGLREAFF. The DNA of the CDR3 is TGTGCCAGTAGTAATACAGGGACGGGCCTCCGGGAAGCTTTCTTT.

The chain links TRBV18 to TRBJ2-2; D gene ambiguous. V was pared by 2 bases and J by 4 bases, with 8 bases between. The CDR3 runs to 14 residues. In germline, CDR1 is KGHSH, CDR2 LQKENI. The CDR3 protein is CASSPNLGTGELFF. In DNA, the CDR3 is TGTGCCAGCTCACCAAATCTGGGCACCGGGGAGCTGTTTTTT.

This chain uses TRBV9 with TRBJ2-1; D could derive from TRBD1 or TRBD2 (5 bases each). The CDR3 extends over 13 amino acids. CDR1 and CDR2 from the germline V gene are SGDLS and YYNGEE. V shed 0 bases and J shed 8 bases, with 9 bases lying between them. In DNA form, the CDR3 reads TGTGCCAGCAGCGTAGCATCGGGACATGAGCAGTTCTTC. This sequence encodes CASSVASGHEQFF.

This clone was recorded only once. The chain links TRBV5-4 to TRBJ2-6; no clear D gene. Per the germline V gene, CDR1 is SGHNT and CDR2 is YYREEE (reference sequence). CDR3 length: 15 residues. V lost 4 bases and J lost 0, with 8 bases in between. The CDR3 region is CASSRTISGANVLTF. The CDR3 DNA is TGTGCCAGCAGCCGTACGATCTCTGGGGCCAACGTCCTGACTTTC. The variable domain in full, completed from reference TRBV5-4 and TRBJ2-6, reads ETGVTQSPTHLIKTRGQQVTLRCSSQSGHNTVSWYQQALGQGPQFIFQYYREEENGRGNFPPRFSGLQFPNYSSELNVNALELDDSALYLCASSRTISGANVLTFGAGSRLTVL.

This sequence joins TRBV5-8 and TRBJ2-1, with a possible D match to TRBD1 (5 bases). Trimming took off 2 bases at V and 12 bases at J, with 9 bases between the two ends. Germline CDR1 SGHTS, CDR2 YDEGEE. This CDR3 has 11 amino acids. The CDR3 nucleotides are TGTGCCAGCAGCTTCAGGGTGCGGCAGTTCTTC. Residues: CASSFRVRQFF.

This CDR3 is CASSERVLDGYTF. CDR3 coding DNA: TGTGCCAGCAGTGAAAGGGTTTTGGATGGCTACACCTTC. J is TRBJ1-2 and V is TRBV6-1; D remains unclear. The V end lost 2 bases, the J end lost 6 bases, and 10 bases lay between the germline ends. The CDR3 runs to 13 residues. Looked up from germline, CDR1 is MNHNS and CDR2 is SASEGT.

This clone was found once. The chain joins TRBV5-1 to TRBJ2-1; no clear D gene. Germline CDR1 reads SGHRS; CDR2 reads YFSETQ. Deletions cut 2 bases from V and 0 bases from J, with 3 bases between. CDR3 size: 13 residues. CDR3 residues: CASSLSSYNEQFF. The CDR3 region has the DNA TGCGCCAGCAGCTTAAGCTCCTACAATGAGCAGTTCTTC.

The chain has TRBV5-1 and TRBJ2-1; 7 bases line up with TRBD1. The V gene end was trimmed by 0 bases and the J gene end by 6 bases; junction bases not matched to a gene: 6. Per germline, CDR1 SGHRS and CDR2 YFSETQ. The CDR3 extends over 15 amino acids. CDR3 in amino acids: CASSLAEGAGNEQFF. In nucleotides, the CDR3 is TGCGCCAGCAGCTTGGCCGAGGGGGCGGGCAATGAGCAGTTCTTC.

V and J are TRBV7-4 and TRBJ1-5, with 7 bases aligning to TRBD1. Germline V gene data show CDR1 as SGHVT and CDR2 as SQSDAQ. The CDR3 is made up of 18 amino acids. The V segment lost 8 bases and the J segment 9 bases; nucleotides outside the gene matches: 25. The CDR3 DNA sequence: TGTGCCAGCGGGCGCCGGCAGGGGGACATCAATATGAAGGGGCCCCAGCATTTT. It translates to CASGRRQGDINMKGPQHF. Complete variable domain (other parts from reference TRBV7-4 and TRBJ1-5): GAGVSQSPRYKVAKRGRDVALRCDSISGHVTLYWYRQTLGQGSEVLTYSQSDAQRDKSGRPSGRFSAERPERSVSTLKIQRTEQGDSAVYLCASGRRQGDINMKGPQHFGDGTRLSIL.

This chain links TRBV7-9 with TRBJ2-5; TRBD1 matches 11 bases. Losses at the gene ends were 0 bases for V and 0 bases for J; bases not matched to a gene: 3. Germline loops: CDR1 SEHNR, CDR2 FQNEAQ (reference sequence). The CDR3 runs 17 residues. CDR3 bases: TGTGCCAGCAGCTTAGCGGGACAGGGGGGGAACCAAGAGACCCAGTACTTC. Protein: CASSLAGQGGNQETQYF.